One sample yielded the 25 T cell receptor beta chains listed below, sequenced in a study of shared clonotypes between healthy human individuals. Generated by immunoSEQ multiplex PCR, the TCRdb table keeps only in-frame clones and is missing some. The table records roughly 2 million clones, approximately 94% of them present only once. Cells designated naive CD8 were CD45RO-negative and were positively selected for CCR7, with terminally differentiated effector memory CD45RA+ cells excluded. The sample taken for sequencing was naive CD8+ T cells sorted from blood. The source of these receptors is a young man in good health.

The chain joins TRBV5-1 to TRBJ2-7; D perhaps matches TRBD2 (5 bases). The CDR3 loop spans 12 amino acids. Germline lookup yields CDR1 SGHRS and CDR2 YFSETQ. Trimming stripped 0 bases from V and 7 bases from J, with 8 bases between. The CDR3 sequence: CASSLGSGEQYF. The CDR3 coding sequence is TGCGCCAGCAGCTTGGGTTCGGGGGAGCAGTACTTC.

This chain connects TRBV7-9 to TRBJ2-7; TRBD2 matches at 10 bases. V lost 4 bases and J lost 0; bases outside the gene matches: 3. Per germline, CDR1 SEHNR and CDR2 FQNEAQ (reference sequence). This CDR3 has 15 residues. The CDR3 bases are TGTGCCAGCAGCTCAGGGACTAGCGTCTCCTACGAGCAGTACTTC. Translation: CASSSGTSVSYEQYF. Drawing the rest from reference TRBV7-9 and TRBJ2-7, the complete variable domain is DTGVSQNPRHKITKRGQNVTFRCDPISEHNRLYWYRQTLGQGPEFLTYFQNEAQLEKSRLLSDRFSAERPKGSFSTLEIQRTEQGDSAMYLCASSSGTSVSYEQYFGPGTRLTVT.

The chain is built from TRBV6-5 and TRBJ2-1; no firm D call. CDR1 is MNHEY, CDR2 SVGAGI, per germline. This CDR3 is 13 amino acids long. V lost 0 bases to trimming and J lost 7 bases, with 7 bases between them. The CDR3 DNA is TGTGCCAGCAGTTACTCGATGAAGAATGAGCAGTTCTTC. This sequence encodes CASSYSMKNEQFF.

V and J are TRBV4-1 and TRBJ2-5, with D possibly matching TRBD2 (5 bases). The CDR3 consists of 13 residues. Germline values: CDR1 MGHRA, CDR2 YSYEKL. V dropped 4 bases and J dropped 6 bases, with 12 bases sitting between them. CDR3 region: CASSPPGSQTQYF. In DNA form, the CDR3 reads TGCGCCAGCAGCCCGCCGGGGAGCCAGACCCAGTACTTC.

This chain joins TRBV6-6 and TRBJ2-1; TRBD1 aligns across 8 bases. The CDR3 has 15 amino acids. Per the germline V gene, CDR1 is MNHNY and CDR2 is SVGAGI (reference sequence). V shed 8 bases and J 6 bases; nucleotides not matched to a gene: 12. The CDR3 sequence: CASGQGDSGVNEQFF. For the CDR3, the DNA is TGTGCCAGCGGACAGGGCGACTCGGGGGTCAATGAGCAGTTCTTC.

This sequence joins TRBV9 and TRBJ1-3; a possible D gene is TRBD1 (5 bases). CDR3 length: 15 amino acids. From germline, CDR1 is SGDLS and CDR2 YYNGEE. Trimming shortened V by 0 bases and J by 2 bases, and 9 bases separated the two germline ends. The CDR3 nucleotides read TGTGCCAGCAGCGTAGGGGCAGGGCCTGGAAACACCATATATTTT. Residues: CASSVGAGPGNTIYF.

Notes on this clone: Other DNA variants within this sample encode the same CDR3. The chain is built from TRBV5-4 and TRBJ2-1; 10 nucleotides agree with TRBD1. CDR3 length: 17 amino acids. Per germline, CDR1 SGHNT and CDR2 YYREEE (reference sequence). V shed 0 bases, J shed 3 bases, and the junction held 6 bases outside the gene matches. CDR3 nucleotide sequence: TGTGCCAGCAGCTTGGGGCCCGGGACAGGGGTCTACAATGAGCAGTTCTTC. Amino acids: CASSLGPGTGVYNEQFF.

This clone has only a few counts. At the DNA level, this CDR3 is encoded by other sequences in the same sample as well. The J gene is TRBJ2-5, the V gene TRBV5-6; D gene uncertain. V lost 1 base, J lost 5 bases, and 3 bases lay in between. The CDR3 spans 11 residues. CDR1 SGHDT and CDR2 YYEEEE come from the germline V gene. CDR3: CASSLRETQYF. DNA for the CDR3: TGTGCCAGCAGCTTGAGGGAGACCCAGTACTTC.

The chain is built from TRBV4-1 and TRBJ2-1; D gene unclear. The CDR3 is 12 amino acids. Deletions cut 7 bases from V and 6 bases from J, with 10 bases between. Germline assignment: CDR1 MGHRA and CDR2 YSYEKL. The CDR3 is CASTGRSNEQFF. The CDR3 DNA sequence: TGCGCCAGCACTGGGCGGAGCAATGAGCAGTTCTTC.

The chain links TRBV30 to TRBJ1-4; D remains unclear. V dropped 2 bases and J dropped 7 bases, with 14 bases sitting between them. CDR3 length: 14 amino acids. Germline V gene data show CDR1 as GTSNPN and CDR2 as SVGIG (reference sequence). CDR3 DNA sequence: TGTGCCTGGAGTCCGGCCATTACGGGTGAAAAACTGTTTTTT. Translation gives CAWSPAITGEKLFF.

In this sample, this clone turned up once. This chain links TRBV15 with TRBJ2-1, with D tentatively TRBD1 or TRBD2 (5 bases each). The germline V gene has CDR1 LNHNV and CDR2 YYDKDF (reference sequence). V was clipped by 3 bases and J by 5 bases, with 17 bases between them. This CDR3 is built from 16 residues. CDR3 sequence: CATSSPGTSRNNEQFF. The DNA for the CDR3 is TGTGCCACCAGCAGTCCAGGGACGTCTCGTAACAATGAGCAGTTCTTC.

This clone was counted only a few times. The rearrangement joins TRBV19 to TRBJ1-1; D may be TRBD1 (6 bases). CDR1 is LNHDA and CDR2 is SQIVND in the germline V gene (reference sequence). The CDR3 is 15 amino acids. The germline V and J ends were trimmed by 0 bases and 0 bases, with 8 bases remaining between them. CDR3 nucleotides: TGTGCCAGTAGTATAGATTGGGACATGAACACTGAAGCTTTCTTT. This translates into CASSIDWDMNTEAFF.

This clone was counted a single time. The gene calls are TRBV6-5 and TRBJ1-2, with D maybe TRBD1 (5 bases). The germline V gene encodes CDR1 MNHEY and CDR2 SVGAGI. Trimming took off 5 bases at V and 4 bases at J, with 17 bases between the two ends. This CDR3 is 15 amino acids long. The CDR3 nucleotides are TGTGCCAGCAGTCCAGAGCCTGGGGCAACCTATGGCTACACCTTC. Translating it yields CASSPEPGATYGYTF.

CDR3 coding DNA: TGCGCCAGCAGCTCCCCGGGACAGAGCACAGATACGCAGTATTTT. Residues: CASSSPGQSTDTQYF. This chain joins TRBV5-1 and TRBJ2-3, with TRBD1 matching 7 bases. There are 15 residues in the CDR3. Germline V CDR1 and CDR2: SGHRS, YFSETQ. Trimming took 3 bases from V and 0 from J; bases not matched to a gene: 4.

The genes are TRBV7-6 and TRBJ2-5, with D maybe TRBD1 (5 bases). This CDR3 is 13 amino acids long. V lost 6 bases, J lost 4 bases, and 12 bases lay in between. Germline V gene sequence: CDR1 SGHVS, CDR2 FNYEAQ. The CDR3 region is CASSLWGAETQYF. The CDR3 coding sequence is TGTGCCAGCAGTCTTTGGGGCGCAGAGACCCAGTACTTC.

The CDR3 region is CASSFGAGGDEQYF. The CDR3 DNA reads as TGCGCCAGCAGCTTTGGAGCGGGGGGAGACGAGCAGTACTTC. The rearrangement uses TRBV5-1 and TRBJ2-7; 9 nucleotides align to TRBD2. The trim removed 2 bases at V and 5 bases at J, leaving 5 bases unmatched. The germline V gene has CDR1 SGHRS and CDR2 YFSETQ. The CDR3 contains 14 residues.

This clone was found once. This chain connects TRBV6-4 to TRBJ2-3; tentative D call: TRBD2 (5 bases). Germline values: CDR1 MRHNA, CDR2 SNTAGT. This CDR3 region has 12 residues. The V end was cut by 1 base, the J end by 10 bases, with 9 bases between. CDR3 sequence reads: CASSDWASSQYF. The CDR3 coding sequence is TGTGCCAGCAGTGACTGGGCTAGCTCGCAGTATTTT.

The chain links TRBV14 to TRBJ1-6, with D unclear. CDR3 length equals 17 residues. V dropped 0 bases and J dropped 0 bases, with 9 bases sitting between them. Germline values: CDR1 SGHDN, CDR2 FVKESK. CDR3 protein: CASSQDETSSYNSPLHF. CDR3 in DNA: TGTGCCAGCAGCCAAGACGAGACAAGCTCCTATAATTCACCCCTCCACTTT. The full variable domain, with the rest looked up from reference TRBV14 and TRBJ1-6, is EAGVTQFPSHSVIEKGQTVTLRCDPISGHDNLYWYRRVMGKEIKFLLHFVKESKQDESGMPNNRFLAERTGGTYSTLKVQPAELEDSGVYFCASSQDETSSYNSPLHFGNGTRLTVT.

V and J are TRBV7-9 and TRBJ1-1, with 9 bases that match TRBD1. Trimming cost V 6 bases and J 6 bases; bases outside gene matches: 11. The V gene's germline CDR1 is SEHNR and CDR2 FQNEAQ (reference sequence). This CDR3 contains 15 residues. The CDR3 DNA is TGTGCCAGCAGTTCTACAGGGGGCGCATCTGCTGAAGCTTTCTTT. It translates to CASSSTGGASAEAFF. Based on the CDR3 plus reference TRBV7-9 and TRBJ1-1, the full variable domain is DTGVSQNPRHKITKRGQNVTFRCDPISEHNRLYWYRQTLGQGPEFLTYFQNEAQLEKSRLLSDRFSAERPKGSFSTLEIQRTEQGDSAMYLCASSSTGGASAEAFFGQGTRLTVV.

The chain carries TRBV4-1 and TRBJ2-5; a weak D match, TRBD1 (5 bases). The V and J ends lost 4 bases and 3 bases respectively, with 12 bases between them. Germline V gene data show CDR1 as MGHRA and CDR2 as YSYEKL. The CDR3 covers 14 residues. CDR3 in DNA: TGCGCCAGCAGCCGGAAGGGGTTAGAAGAGACCCAGTACTTC. Translation: CASSRKGLEETQYF.

The chain joins TRBV10-3 to TRBJ2-5; D perhaps matches TRBD1 (6 bases). CDR1 and CDR2 from the germline V gene are ENHRY and SYGVKD. The CDR3 contains 14 residues. Trimming removed 3 bases from V and 5 bases from J, with 13 bases in between. The CDR3 DNA reads TGTGCCATCAGTGATTCGGACAGTCGTGAGACCCAGTACTTC. Its protein is CAISDSDSRETQYF.

This clone was recorded only once. The chain uses TRBV5-6 and TRBJ1-5; D call uncertain. Trimming removed 1 base from V and 7 bases from J, with 12 bases in between. The CDR3 is made up of 14 amino acids. Germline V gene sequence: CDR1 SGHDT, CDR2 YYEEEE. The CDR3 region is CASSLLFQAQPQHF. CDR3 in DNA: TGTGCCAGCAGCTTGCTGTTTCAGGCCCAGCCCCAGCATTTT.

This clone was observed a single time. As DNA, the CDR3 is TGTGCCAGCAGTTTAGGACTAGCGGGAAACACCGGGGAGCTGTTTTTT. Its protein is CASSLGLAGNTGELFF. The chain employs TRBV6-5 and TRBJ2-2; 12 nucleotides align to TRBD2. V lost 4 bases, J lost 2 bases, and 2 bases stayed unmatched. Germline loops: CDR1 MNHEY, CDR2 SVGAGI. The CDR3 consists of 16 residues.

This clone has just one count. The genes are TRBV29-1 and TRBJ2-3, with TRBD2 identical over 12 bases. With 3 bases clipped from V and 0 bases from J, the junction kept 10 bases outside the gene matches. This CDR3 spans 18 amino acids. Germline V gene sequence: CDR1 SQVTM, CDR2 ANQGSEA. CDR3 region: CSVEGGSSGRESTDTQYF. Written as DNA, the CDR3 is TGCAGCGTTGAGGGCGGATCTAGCGGGAGGGAAAGCACAGATACGCAGTATTTT.

The sample holds one count of this clone. The sample has other DNA sequences that encode this CDR3 too. The chain is built from TRBV27 and TRBJ2-7, with TRBD1 identical over 9 bases. The CDR3 contains 13 residues. After removal of 5 bases from V and 5 bases from J, the junction contained 4 bases not matched to a gene. Germline CDR1 is MNHEY and CDR2 is SMNVEV (reference sequence). CDR3 sequence (DNA): TGTGCCAGCAGTCAGGACAGGGGCAACGAGCAGTACTTC. Encoded protein: CASSQDRGNEQYF.